These 15 T cell receptor beta chains were all obtained from the same sample, sequenced in a study of blood T cells in healthy people across ages. PCR was performed a second time for about 7 to 11 cycles using a sample-barcoded 5' primer and a J-beta primer mix. TCRdb processed the 5' RACE reads anew with MiXCR; each CDR3 protein has one entry. The sample has 1 million to 1.2 million distinct CDR3 sequences, approximately 38% seen once. The sample comprised blood. The receptor source for this set is a man aged 18 to 30 in good health.

This rearrangement joins TRBV6-5 to TRBJ1-2; a possible D gene is TRBD1 (6 bases). Trimming left V 8 bases short and J 6 bases short, with 19 bases between. Germline loops: CDR1 MNHEY, CDR2 SVGAGI. This CDR3 has 14 residues. The CDR3 spells CASGEQQGLNGYTF. As DNA, the CDR3 is TGTGCCAGCGGGGAACAACAGGGACTTAATGGCTACACCTTC.

Only a few counts were recorded for this clonotype. One end of the junction varies from germline; a read error may be responsible. V is TRBV4-1 and J is TRBJ2-1; the D gene is possibly TRBD2 (7 bases). The CDR3 is 16 residues long. CDR1 and CDR2 from the germline V gene are MGHRA and YSYEKL. This chain's CDR3 is CASSQRGGGSYNEQFF. The CDR3, as DNA: TGCGCTAGCAGCCAGAGAGGGGGGGGGTCCTACAATGAGCAGTTCTTC.

The table lists this clonotype with many counts. The chain links TRBV5-1 to TRBJ2-3; no clear D gene. CDR1 and CDR2 from the germline V gene are SGHRS and YFSETQ. Trimming took off 0 bases at V and 7 bases at J, with 3 bases between the two ends. The length of the CDR3 is 11 residues. CDR3 sequence reads: CASSLEYTQYF. The CDR3 coding sequence is TGCGCCAGCAGCTTGGAATATACGCAGTATTTT.

The sample holds a few counts of this clonotype. The CDR3 DNA is TGTGCCATCAGTGAGGGACAGGGGGGCTCTGAAGCTTTCTTT. Translating gives CAISEGQGGSEAFF. This sequence joins TRBV10-3 and TRBJ1-1, with 10 bases matching TRBD1. Unmatched junction bases numbered 3, after V lost 2 bases and J lost 6 bases. The CDR3 length is 14 residues. Per the germline V gene, CDR1 is ENHRY and CDR2 is SYGVKD.

This clonotype was counted between two and nine times. V and J are TRBV14 and TRBJ2-3; no clear D. Germline V lookup: CDR1 SGHDN, CDR2 FVKESK. V gave up 0 bases and J gave up 9 bases, with 10 bases separating them. CDR3 length: 13 residues. CDR3: CASSQEGESTQYF. The CDR3 region has the DNA TGTGCCAGCAGCCAAGAGGGCGAGTCCACGCAGTATTTT. Together with reference TRBV14 and TRBJ2-3, the CDR3 gives the full variable domain: EAGVTQFPSHSVIEKGQTVTLRCDPISGHDNLYWYRRVMGKEIKFLLHFVKESKQDESGMPNNRFLAERTGGTYSTLKVQPAELEDSGVYFCASSQEGESTQYFGPGTRLTVL.

This clonotype was seen only a few times. The J gene is TRBJ1-2, the V gene TRBV7-9; tentatively, D is TRBD1 (6 bases). The CDR3 has 14 amino acids. Germline CDR1 reads SEHNR; CDR2 reads FQNEAQ (reference sequence). Deletions cut 5 bases from V and 8 bases from J, with 18 bases between. CDR3 region: CASSPTTGSQGYTF. The CDR3 region has the DNA TGTGCCAGCAGCCCTACAACAGGGTCCCAAGGCTACACCTTC.

In this sample, this clonotype turned up a few times. This rearrangement joins TRBV7-2 to TRBJ1-5; D might be TRBD1 (5 bases). Trimming took off 5 bases at V and 1 base at J, with 15 bases between the two ends. Germline V CDR1 and CDR2: SGHTA, FQGNSA. The CDR3 length is 16 residues. CDR3 loop: CASSPSGQESNQPQHF. DNA for the CDR3: TGTGCCAGCAGCCCATCGGGGCAGGAGAGCAATCAGCCCCAGCATTTT.

The genes are TRBV6-5 and TRBJ2-5; weak D call: TRBD1 (6 bases). CDR1 MNHEY and CDR2 SVGAGI come from the germline V gene. V was pared by 7 bases and J by 3 bases, with 12 bases between. The length of the CDR3 is 13 residues. The CDR3 DNA is TGTGCCAGCACCCGGACAGCTAAAGAGACCCAGTACTTC. Residues: CASTRTAKETQYF.

Many counts were recorded for this clonotype. The V gene is TRBV3-1, the J gene TRBJ2-3, with D perhaps matching TRBD1 (5 bases). Looked up from germline, CDR1 is LGHDT and CDR2 is YNNKEL (reference sequence). The CDR3 has 15 residues. Trimming removed 0 bases at V and 5 bases at J, with 12 bases between. The CDR3 loop reads CASSQDFRQKDTQYF. The CDR3 DNA is TGTGCCAGCAGCCAAGATTTTCGACAGAAAGATACGCAGTATTTT.

The sample holds many counts of this clonotype. The chain combines TRBV9 with TRBJ2-3; D gene ambiguous. The germline gives CDR1 SGDLS, CDR2 YYNGEE. This CDR3 comprises 14 residues. V was clipped by 0 bases and J by 3 bases, with 8 bases between them. The CDR3 DNA is TGTGCCAGCAGCGTAGAGGGCGGAACAGATACGCAGTATTTT. Translation gives CASSVEGGTDTQYF.

The genes are TRBV12-3 or TRBV12-4 and TRBJ2-1; a weak D match, TRBD2 (7 bases). The CDR3 extends over 15 amino acids. V lost 7 bases to trimming and J lost 7 bases, with 20 bases between them. This chain's CDR3 is CASTRGAGELNEQFF. CDR3 DNA sequence: TGTGCCAGCACTCGGGGGGCGGGGGAGCTAAATGAGCAGTTCTTC.

This clonotype was recorded once. The chain is built from TRBV5-6 and TRBJ1-5; the D gene is possibly TRBD2 (5 bases). The J call may not be correct, given that the DNA end is closer to TRBJ2-3. Germline loops: CDR1 SGHDT, CDR2 YYEEEE. The CDR3 extends over 15 amino acids. Written as DNA, the CDR3 is TGTGCCAGCAGCTTGGGCGGGCATTACTATCAGCCCCAGTATTTT. Translated: CASSLGGHYYQPQYF.

This clonotype showed up just a few times. The rearrangement links TRBV28 to TRBJ2-3; a weak D match, TRBD1 (6 bases). The CDR3 consists of 18 residues. Germline V CDR1 and CDR2: MDHEN, SYDVKM. The V gene lost 3 bases and the J gene lost 0 bases, with 19 bases spanning the gap. The CDR3 nucleotides are TGTGCCAGCAGTTTCCGGGCCGGGGACATCCGAAGCACAGATACGCAGTATTTT. Protein product: CASSFRAGDIRSTDTQYF.

CDR3 in DNA: TGTGCCAGCAGCGAGAAACTAGCGGGGGTCCCCAATGAGCAGTTCTTC. The encoded protein is CASSEKLAGVPNEQFF. V is TRBV9 and J is TRBJ2-1; the match to TRBD2 covers 11 bases. This CDR3 region has 16 residues. CDR1 and CDR2 from the germline V gene are SGDLS and YYNGEE. V lost 3 bases and J lost 6; bases outside the gene matches: 8.

The chain couples TRBV9 to TRBJ2-3; 8 positions agree with TRBD2. Unmatched junction bases numbered 11, after V lost 7 bases and J lost 4 bases. Germline CDR1 and CDR2: SGDLS and YYNGEE. The CDR3 consists of 15 residues. The chain's CDR3 is CASAPTGLVADTQYF. CDR3 sequence (DNA): TGTGCCAGCGCCCCCACGGGACTAGTCGCAGATACGCAGTATTTT.